This TCR beta chain was retrieved from a study of T cell repertoires in cytomegalovirus infection. V was clipped by 7 bases and J by 1 base; unmatched bases: 10. Germline V CDR1 and CDR2: ENHRY, SYGVKD. The CDR3 loop spans 16 amino acids. TCRdb passed the reads through MiXCR, listing each CDR3 protein once. Of around 740,000 distinct CDR3 sequences in the sample, 35% were seen once. The receptor was isolated from a human donor in good health (CMV status not recorded). Some clones in this sample may be carry-over from other donors' samples. The chain combines TRBV10-3 with TRBJ2-5; TRBD1 agrees at 9 bases. The sequencing input was PBMCs. DNA for the CDR3: TGTGCCATCAAGAGTCCGGGACAGGGTCTCCAAGAGACCCAGTACTTC. Translating it yields CAIKSPGQGLQETQYF.